What follows describes a single T cell receptor (beta chain). This specimen belongs to a study of shared clonotypes between healthy human individuals. On the study more broadly: Contributing individuals were a couple of females and a few males aged 18 to 49.

Generated by immunoSEQ multiplex PCR, the TCRdb table keeps only in-frame clones and is missing some. The data show fewer than 2.5 million clones, roughly 93% seen once. This TCR derives from a man younger than 35 in good health. Some clones in this sample may be carry-over from other donors' samples. What was sequenced was naive CD4+ T cells from PBMCs. Subset denoted: CD45RA+ positively selected.

The CDR3 nucleotides read TGCGCCAGCAGTGAGCGGGGCAGACCTATAGAGGAAGCTTTCTTT. Encoded protein: CASSERGRPIEEAFF. V and J are TRBV10-1 and TRBJ1-1; D is possibly TRBD1 (5 bases). V lost 2 bases and J 8 bases, leaving 18 bases between the germline ends. The CDR3 contains 15 residues. In germline, CDR1 is WNHNN, CDR2 SYGVQD (reference sequence).